This TCR beta chain was captured by sequencing in a study of shared clonotypes between healthy human individuals. The CDR3 length is 15 residues. In germline, CDR1 is SEHNR, CDR2 FQNEAQ (reference sequence). V lost 2 bases to trimming and J lost 9 bases; unmatched junction nucleotides: 8. It was CD45RO-negative cells, positively selected for CCR7, that made up naive CD8 cells, with terminally differentiated effector memory CD45RA+ cells excluded. Overall study results and limits: It was anticipated that sequencing depth would influence how many clonotypes donors shared.

Samples underwent the assay at deep level. Each sorted subset replicate got 200 ng genomic DNA, roughly 30,000 genomes. The protocol was immunoSEQ multiplex PCR, while the TCRdb copy is restricted to in-frame clones and leaves out a portion. The data contain about 2 million clones, about 94% of them singletons. Turning to this clone: Its antigen is undetermined.

This rearrangement joins TRBV7-9 to TRBJ2-1; 9 nucleotides match TRBD2. Source material: naive CD8+ T cells sorted from blood. This TCR derives from a man between 18 and 35 years old in good health. CDR3 in DNA: TGTGCCAGCAGCTTACTCGCGGGAGGGCCCGGTGAGCAGTTCTTC. It translates to CASSLLAGGPGEQFF. The entire variable domain, with the rest obtained from reference TRBV7-9 and TRBJ2-1, is as follows: DTGVSQNPRHKITKRGQNVTFRCDPISEHNRLYWYRQTLGQGPEFLTYFQNEAQLEKSRLLSDRFSAERPKGSFSTLEIQRTEQGDSAMYLCASSLLAGGPGEQFFGPGTRLTVL.